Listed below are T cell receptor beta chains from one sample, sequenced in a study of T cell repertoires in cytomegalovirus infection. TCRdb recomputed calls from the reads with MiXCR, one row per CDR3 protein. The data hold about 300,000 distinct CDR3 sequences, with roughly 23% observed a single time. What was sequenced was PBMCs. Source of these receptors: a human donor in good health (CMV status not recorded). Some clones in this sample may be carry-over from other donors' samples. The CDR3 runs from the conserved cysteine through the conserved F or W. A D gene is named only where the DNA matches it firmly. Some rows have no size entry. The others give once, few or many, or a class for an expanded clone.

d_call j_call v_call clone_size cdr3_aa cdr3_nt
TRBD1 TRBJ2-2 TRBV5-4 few CASSHDRGRAGELFF TGTGCCAGCAGTCACGACAGGGGGCGCGCCGGGGAGCTGTTTTTT
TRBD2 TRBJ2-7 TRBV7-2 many CASSLGYGLARSSYEQYF TGTGCCAGCAGCTTAGGGTACGGACTAGCGAGAAGCTCCTACGAGCAGTACTTC
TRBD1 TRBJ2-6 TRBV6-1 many CASSPGTGYHSGANVLTF TGTGCCAGCAGCCCAGGGACAGGATATCACTCTGGGGCCAACGTCCTGACTTTC
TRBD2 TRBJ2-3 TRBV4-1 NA CASSQDPPGLRSTDTQYF TGTGCCAGCAGCCAAGACCCACCGGGACTACGAAGCACAGATACGCAGTATTTT
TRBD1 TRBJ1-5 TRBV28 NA CASSLGDRGARSNQPQHF TGTGCCAGCAGTTTAGGGGACAGGGGCGCGAGGAGCAATCAGCCCCAGCATTTT
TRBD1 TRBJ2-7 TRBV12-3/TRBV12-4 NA CASSHQGTAYEQYF TGTGCCAGCAGTCACCAGGGGACAGCCTACGAGCAGTACTTC
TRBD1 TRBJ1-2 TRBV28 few CASSLPTGGSYGYTF TGTGCCAGCAGTCTTCCGACAGGGGGCAGCTATGGCTACACCTTC
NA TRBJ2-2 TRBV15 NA CATSTLRTGELFF TGTGCCACCAGCACGTTGAGAACCGGGGAGCTGTTTTTT
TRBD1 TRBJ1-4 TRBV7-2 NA CASSFSALTGGLSTNEKLFF TGTGCCAGCAGCTTCTCCGCCCTAACAGGGGGCCTGTCGACTAATGAAAAACTGTTTTTT
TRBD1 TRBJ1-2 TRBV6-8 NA CASSTRGTAYGYTF TGTGCCAGCAGTACTCGCGGGACAGCCTATGGCTACACCTTC
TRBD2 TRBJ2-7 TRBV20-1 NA CSARDLAGGSEQYF TGCAGTGCTAGAGATCTAGCGGGTGGAAGCGAGCAGTACTTC
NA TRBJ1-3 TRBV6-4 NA CASSYYRFSSGNTIYF TGTGCCAGCAGTTATTACAGGTTCAGCTCTGGAAACACCATATATTTT
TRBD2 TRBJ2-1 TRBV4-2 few CATQGLAGVDEQFF TGTGCCACCCAAGGACTAGCGGGAGTCGATGAGCAGTTCTTC
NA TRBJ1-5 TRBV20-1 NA CSAVKGRINQPQHF TGCAGTGCCGTCAAGGGCCGTATCAATCAGCCCCAGCATTTT
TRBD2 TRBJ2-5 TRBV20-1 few CSARLAGVETQYF TGCAGTGCTCGCCTAGCGGGAGTAGAGACCCAGTACTTC
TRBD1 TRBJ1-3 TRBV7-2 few CASSSMTGSENTIYF TGTGCCAGCAGCTCGATGACAGGGTCTGAAAACACCATATATTTT
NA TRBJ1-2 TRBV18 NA CASSPDDGANYGYTF TGTGCCAGCTCACCTGACGACGGAGCTAACTATGGCTACACCTTC
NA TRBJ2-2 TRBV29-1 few CSVDRGTSNTGELFF TGCAGCGTTGATCGAGGGACCTCGAACACCGGGGAGCTGTTTTTT
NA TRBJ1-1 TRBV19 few CATSGLTNTEAFF TGTGCCACCTCGGGACTCACGAACACTGAAGCTTTCTTT
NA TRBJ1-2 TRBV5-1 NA CASSLRLQNYGYTF TGCGCCAGCAGCTTGCGGTTACAGAACTATGGCTACACCTTC
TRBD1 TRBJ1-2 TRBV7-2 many CASSFTTGSNYGYTF TGTGCCAGCAGCTTTACGACAGGGAGTAACTATGGCTACACCTTC
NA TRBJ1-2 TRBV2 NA CASEGVGLGYTF TGTGCCAGCGAGGGGGTCGGCCTAGGGTACACCTTC
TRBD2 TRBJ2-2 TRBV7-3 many CASSSSGRDTGELFF TGTGCCAGCAGCTCAAGCGGGAGAGACACCGGGGAGCTGTTTTTT
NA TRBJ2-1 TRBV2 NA CASSEPPSYNEQFF TGTGCCAGCAGTGAACCCCCTTCCTACAATGAGCAGTTCTTC
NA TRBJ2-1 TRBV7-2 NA CASSPRPGAGESHEQFF TGTGCCAGCAGCCCCCGTCCGGGGGCGGGAGAGAGCCATGAGCAGTTCTTC
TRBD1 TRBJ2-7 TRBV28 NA CATGQGTYEQYF TGTGCCACCGGACAGGGGACCTACGAGCAGTACTTC
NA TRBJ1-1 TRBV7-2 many CATGLRGYTEAFF TGTGCCACAGGACTCAGAGGGTACACTGAAGCTTTCTTT
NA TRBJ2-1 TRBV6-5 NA CASSYGGLLATEQFF TGTGCCAGCAGTTACGGGGGACTTTTAGCGACTGAGCAGTTCTTC
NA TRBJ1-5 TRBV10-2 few CASSDQHQPQHF TGCGCCAGCAGTGACCAACATCAGCCCCAGCATTTT
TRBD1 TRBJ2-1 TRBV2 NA CASSQNRGSYNEQFF TGTGCCAGCAGTCAAAACAGGGGGTCCTACAATGAGCAGTTCTTC
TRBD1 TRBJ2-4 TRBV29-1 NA CSVEWAGQGLGNAKNIQYF TGCAGCGTTGAATGGGCGGGACAGGGGTTGGGAAATGCCAAAAACATTCAGTACTTC
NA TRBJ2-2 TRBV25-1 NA CASSDARSNTGELFF TGTGCCAGCAGTGACGCCAGGAGCAACACCGGGGAGCTGTTTTTT
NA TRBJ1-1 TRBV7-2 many CASSFGPGNTEAFF TGTGCCAGCAGCTTCGGCCCAGGGAACACTGAAGCTTTCTTT
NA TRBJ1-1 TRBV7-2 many CASSQRELAEAFF TGTGCCAGCAGCCAAAGAGAGTTGGCTGAAGCTTTCTTT
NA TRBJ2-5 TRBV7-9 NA CASSQQGKEETQYF TGTGCCAGCAGTCAACAGGGAAAGGAAGAGACCCAGTACTTC
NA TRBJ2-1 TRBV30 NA CAWSKGGAQRELNEQFF TGTGCCTGGAGTAAAGGGGGGGCACAGCGAGAACTAAATGAGCAGTTCTTC
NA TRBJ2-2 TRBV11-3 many CASSFGSTNTGELFF TGTGCCAGCAGCTTTGGCAGCACGAACACCGGGGAGCTGTTTTTT
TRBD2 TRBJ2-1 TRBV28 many CASRSRRGGFDEQFF TGTGCCAGCAGATCACGGCGGGGGGGCTTCGATGAGCAGTTCTTC
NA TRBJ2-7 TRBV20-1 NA CSARGPDEQYF TGCAGTGCCCGAGGCCCGGACGAGCAGTACTTC
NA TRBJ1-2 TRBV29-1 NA CSVGGSYGYTF TGCAGCGTTGGGGGGTCCTATGGCTACACCTTC
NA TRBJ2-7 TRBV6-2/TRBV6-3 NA CASSYGRVKYF TGTGCCAGCAGTTACGGGCGAGTAAAGTACTTC
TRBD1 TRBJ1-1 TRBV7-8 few CASSQPGQGSEAFF TGTGCCAGCAGCCAGCCGGGACAGGGTTCTGAAGCTTTCTTT
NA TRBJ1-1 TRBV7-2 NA CASSLLGLRDTEAFF TGTGCCAGCAGCTTATTAGGTCTTAGGGACACTGAAGCTTTCTTT